This T cell receptor (beta chain) is from a study of blood T cell repertoires in COVID-19. Study-level background: From T cells, B-cell-depleted T cells, or PBMCs came the material, which was cDNA or gDNA.

How the authors handled the data: Reference gene primer amplification gave estimated nucleated cell counts. The assay was immunoSEQ multiplex PCR, and TCRdb's table has in-frame clones only and misses some. V and J calls and clone size are given by that table; D and trimming were obtained from the DNA. This table holds 95,000 to 100,000 clones, over 75% found once. This clonotype was sampled from a woman aged 25 to 39 with acute or convalescent COVID-19. The sequenced sample was peripheral blood.

In DNA, the CDR3 is TGTGCCAGCAGCTTATTGGGGGCCGATGGCTACACCTTC. Protein product: CASSLLGADGYTF. V gene TRBV7-9 combines with J gene TRBJ1-2, with a tentative D call TRBD1 (6 bases). Trimming cost V 2 bases and J 6 bases, with 10 bases left between them. CDR3 size: 13 residues. Germline assignment: CDR1 SEHNR and CDR2 FQNEAQ (reference sequence).